Listed here are 31 T cell receptor beta chains from one sample, sequenced in a study of beta chain features in type 1 diabetes. The study, taken as a whole, reports: Researchers report that Type 1 diabetes patients had moderately but significantly shorter TCRB CDR3s across all four CD4+ subsets.

Sequencing targeted expressed TCRB transcripts, as all isolated RNA had been reverse transcribed. Clones were sequenced by immunoSEQ multiplex PCR, and TCRdb holds only the in-frame ones, with some missing. The sample has fewer than 400,000 clones, roughly 8.8% seen once. No cognate antigen is known for these TCRs. Sample: central memory CD4+ T cells from blood. The receptors stem from a man younger than 40 with type 1 diabetes.

A remark on this clone: Distinct nucleotide sequences in the sample also encode this CDR3. The chain couples TRBV5-1 to TRBJ2-5; no clear D gene. V was trimmed by 4 bases and J by 2 bases, leaving 12 bases between them. CDR1 and CDR2 from the germline V gene are SGHRS and YFSETQ. This CDR3 comprises 14 residues. The CDR3 here is CASSPLGRQETQYF. CDR3 DNA sequence: TGCGCCAGCAGCCCGTTAGGAAGACAAGAGACCCAGTACTTC.

This clone came up many times. The chain combines TRBV28 with TRBJ2-7, with D possibly TRBD1 on 6 matching bases. Germline values: CDR1 MDHEN, CDR2 SYDVKM. CDR3 length: 12 amino acids. Trimming left V 10 bases short and J 7 bases short, with 17 bases between. The CDR3 DNA follows: TGTGCCACCGGTACCGTTAGGGGGGAGCAGTACTTC. Translated: CATGTVRGEQYF.

This clone was seen at least ten times. The genes are TRBV9 and TRBJ2-6; no definite D call. V lost 4 bases and J lost 0, with 11 bases in between. CDR3 length equals 16 residues. CDR1 and CDR2 (germline): SGDLS, YYNGEE. The CDR3 sequence is CASSMARTSGANVLTF. Written as DNA, the CDR3 is TGTGCCAGCAGCATGGCAAGGACCTCTGGGGCCAACGTCCTGACTTTC.

The chain links TRBV18 to TRBJ2-7, with D perhaps TRBD1 (6 bases). The germline V gene encodes CDR1 KGHSH and CDR2 LQKENI. The V end was cut by 3 bases, the J end by 2 bases, with 11 bases between. This CDR3 has 14 residues. The CDR3 sequence: CASSPDQGTYEQYF. The CDR3 DNA reads as TGTGCCAGCTCACCGGACCAGGGGACCTACGAGCAGTACTTC.

In its sample, this clone was seen a few times. V gene TRBV19 combines with J gene TRBJ1-5; 8 nucleotides match TRBD1. Trimming removed 10 bases from V and 1 base from J; junction bases left unmatched: 9. CDR1 is LNHDA, CDR2 SQIVND, per germline (reference sequence). This CDR3 is 15 amino acids long. CDR3 coding DNA: TGTGCCACTATCGACAGGGGAGGCAGCAATCAGCCCCAGCATTTT. Its protein product is CATIDRGGSNQPQHF.

The chain employs TRBV30 and TRBJ1-1; D unclear. Germline CDR1 and CDR2: GTSNPN and SVGIG (reference sequence). The CDR3 length is 12 residues. V shed 3 bases and J shed 4 bases, with 9 bases lying between them. CDR3 nucleotides: TGTGCCTGGAGGACCGCAGCCACTGAAGCTTTCTTT. Encoded protein: CAWRTAATEAFF. Drawing the rest from reference TRBV30 and TRBJ1-1, the complete variable domain is SQTIHQWPATLVQPVGSPLSLECTVEGTSNPNLYWYRQAAGRGLQLLFYSVGIGQISSEVPQNLSASRPQDRQFILSSKKLLLSDSGFYLCAWRTAATEAFFGQGTRLTVV.

The V gene is TRBV2, the J gene TRBJ1-4; TRBD1 might be the D (6 bases). CDR1 is SNHLY and CDR2 is FYNNEI in the germline V gene. This CDR3 is built from 11 residues. V was shortened by 7 bases and J by 6 bases, with 6 bases between the two germline ends. CDR3 bases: TGTGCCAGCAACAGGGATGAAAAACTGTTTTTT. Translated, it gives CASNRDEKLFF.

This clone was detected only a few times. The gene calls are TRBV29-1 and TRBJ1-2; TRBD1 matches at 7 bases. The length of the CDR3 is 13 residues. The J segment lost 8 bases and the V segment lost 2 bases, leaving 8 bases of the junction unmatched. In germline, CDR1 is SQVTM, CDR2 ANQGSEA. CDR3 coding DNA: TGCAGCGTTGAATATTCGACAGGGCGGGGCTACACCTTC. It codes for CSVEYSTGRGYTF.

The chain links TRBV5-1 to TRBJ2-5, with 9 bases matching TRBD1. The CDR3 covers 13 residues. From germline, CDR1 is SGHRS and CDR2 YFSETQ. V shed 4 bases, J shed 3 bases, and the junction held 1 base outside the gene matches. As DNA, the CDR3 is TGCGCCAGCAGCAGGACAGGGGAAGAGACCCAGTACTTC. Amino acid sequence: CASSRTGEETQYF.

Notes on this clone: At the DNA level, this CDR3 is encoded by other sequences in the same sample as well. This chain links TRBV20-1 with TRBJ2-7, with no clear D. The CDR3 has 10 residues. The V and J ends lost 5 bases and 5 bases respectively, with 7 bases between them. Germline lookup yields CDR1 DFQATT and CDR2 SNEGSKA (reference sequence). CDR3 DNA sequence: TGCAGTGCTGGAAGCCACGAGCAGTACTTC. Translation: CSAGSHEQYF.

V is TRBV9 and J is TRBJ2-2; TRBD1 matches 9 bases. The CDR3 runs to 15 residues. Germline CDR1 SGDLS, CDR2 YYNGEE. The V and J ends lost 4 bases and 6 bases, in that order; junction bases with no gene match: 7. CDR3 DNA sequence: TGTGCCAGCAGCACAGGACAGGGGATGTCCGGGGAGCTGTTTTTT. Protein sequence: CASSTGQGMSGELFF. The whole variable domain, filled in from reference TRBV9 and TRBJ2-2, reads DSGVTQTPKHLITATGQRVTLRCSPRSGDLSVYWYQQSLDQGLQFLIQYYNGEERAKGNILERFSAQQFPDLHSELNLSSLELGDSALYFCASSTGQGMSGELFFGEGSRLTVL.

This clone was found a few times. This chain joins TRBV29-1 and TRBJ1-1; the D is unclear. Trimming shortened V by 2 bases and J by 11 bases, and 21 bases separated the two germline ends. Germline V gene data show CDR1 as SQVTM and CDR2 as ANQGSEA. This CDR3 contains 14 residues. The CDR3 loop is CSVEPLEENRRAFF. CDR3 DNA sequence: TGCAGCGTTGAACCCCTGGAGGAGAACCGTAGGGCTTTCTTT.

This clone was counted only a few times. The V gene is TRBV2, the J gene TRBJ1-2, with TRBD1 identical over 10 bases. The CDR3 runs 16 residues. Losses at the gene ends were 6 bases for V and 8 bases for J; bases not matched to a gene: 15. Germline-derived CDR1 and CDR2 are SNHLY and FYNNEI. This chain's CDR3 is CASSPGRQGAALGYTF. The CDR3 nucleotides read TGTGCCAGCAGCCCTGGGAGACAGGGGGCGGCGCTGGGCTACACCTTC. Full variable domain (remainder filled in from reference TRBV2 and TRBJ1-2): EPEVTQTPSHQVTQMGQEVILRCVPISNHLYFYWYRQILGQKVEFLVSFYNNEISEKSEIFDDQFSVERPDGSNFTLKIRSTKLEDSAMYFCASSPGRQGAALGYTFGSGTRLTVV.

This clone was found a few times. V is TRBV19 and J is TRBJ1-1; D possibly corresponds to TRBD1 (5 bases). Germline V lookup: CDR1 LNHDA, CDR2 SQIVND (reference sequence). This CDR3 has 16 residues. The V and J ends lost 6 bases and 0 bases respectively, with 17 bases between them. The CDR3 region is CASSPYGGRMNTEAFF. CDR3 DNA: TGTGCCAGTAGCCCATATGGGGGGAGGATGAACACTGAAGCTTTCTTT.

In this sample, this clone turned up a few times. This sequence joins TRBV30 and TRBJ2-2; D is possibly TRBD2 (5 bases). Germline V gene data show CDR1 as GTSNPN and CDR2 as SVGIG (reference sequence). This CDR3 contains 15 residues. The V end was cut by 2 bases, the J end by 7 bases, with 17 bases between. The DNA for the CDR3 is TGTGCCTGGAGTTCCCTGGGAGCTGTTGGCGGGGAGCTGTTTTTT. Encoded protein: CAWSSLGAVGGELFF.

This clone was seen more than once but under ten times. This chain uses TRBV19 with TRBJ2-1; D call uncertain. This CDR3 is 12 amino acids long. Trimming removed 7 bases at V and 3 bases at J, with 7 bases between. Germline CDR1 reads LNHDA; CDR2 reads SQIVND (reference sequence). The DNA for the CDR3 is TGTGCCAGTATGGACCTCTACAATGAGCAGTTCTTC. It is translated as CASMDLYNEQFF.

This clone showed up just a few times. The V call is TRBV18, the J call TRBJ2-3; D call uncertain. Trimming pared 3 bases from V and 2 bases from J, leaving 15 bases between. This CDR3 is built from 16 residues. Germline assignment: CDR1 KGHSH and CDR2 LQKENI. This CDR3 reads CASSPNSNSPTDTQYF. CDR3 bases: TGTGCCAGCTCACCTAATTCGAACAGTCCCACAGATACGCAGTATTTT.

This clone came up many times. The chain couples TRBV7-2 to TRBJ2-4; D is perhaps TRBD2 (5 bases). With 4 bases removed from V and 15 bases from J, the gap between germline ends came to 19 bases. This CDR3 region has 13 residues. Germline CDR1 SGHTA, CDR2 FQGNSA. The CDR3 DNA follows: TGTGCCAGCAGCTCCAAAGGCCGAGGACTTTCGTACTTC. This translates into CASSSKGRGLSYF.

This chain connects TRBV6-5 to TRBJ1-2; no clear D gene. The CDR3 extends over 12 amino acids. Trimming pared 7 bases from V and 6 bases from J, leaving 12 bases between. Germline assignment: CDR1 MNHEY and CDR2 SVGAGI. CDR3: CASTARWDGYTF. The CDR3 DNA reads as TGTGCCAGCACAGCCAGATGGGATGGCTACACCTTC.

This clone showed up just a few times. The V gene is TRBV27, the J gene TRBJ1-2, with D unresolved. Germline lookup yields CDR1 MNHEY and CDR2 SMNVEV (reference sequence). Trimming removed 5 bases at V and 0 bases at J, with 13 bases between. The CDR3 totals 15 residues. The CDR3 region has the DNA TGTGCCAGCAGTCCGAGGGCCCAGACTAACTATGGCTACACCTTC. Protein sequence: CASSPRAQTNYGYTF.

This clone turned up a few times. The V gene is TRBV11-2, the J gene TRBJ1-1, with a weak D call TRBD1 (5 bases). This CDR3 contains 14 residues. CDR1 and CDR2 (germline): SGHAT, FQNNGV. V was trimmed by 4 bases and J by 5 bases, leaving 14 bases between them. The CDR3: CASSSTPGGTEAFF. CDR3 bases: TGTGCCAGCAGCTCCACCCCCGGGGGGACTGAAGCTTTCTTT.

This clone was found a few times. CDR3 in DNA: TGTGCCAGCAGCGTATCAGCAGGGAGGCGTCCTGAAGCTTTCTTT. Protein: CASSVSAGRRPEAFF. This chain links TRBV9 with TRBJ1-1; a possible D gene is TRBD1 (5 bases). The V end was cut by 1 base, the J end by 6 bases, with 16 bases between. This CDR3 is 15 amino acids long. Germline lookup yields CDR1 SGDLS and CDR2 YYNGEE.

This clone was picked up a small number of times. An end of the junction differs from the germline gene, which may be a read error. The CDR3 DNA sequence: TGCAGTGCCGGGCTCTTGGGACAGGGAGTCTTC. Protein: CSAGLLGQGVF. This rearrangement joins TRBV20-1 to TRBJ2-1; 9 nucleotides line up with TRBD1. The germline V gene has CDR1 DFQATT and CDR2 SNEGSKA (reference sequence). This CDR3 has 11 amino acids.

This clone was observed a few times. V is TRBV7-2 and J is TRBJ1-1; 8 nucleotides agree with TRBD1. Germline CDR1 and CDR2: SGHTA and FQGNSA. V trimming: 1 base; J trimming: 5 bases; junction bases outside the gene matches: 3. There are 14 residues in the CDR3. The CDR3 loop reads CASSLDRGETEAFF. Written as DNA, the CDR3 is TGTGCCAGCAGCTTAGACAGGGGGGAAACTGAAGCTTTCTTT.

This clone turned up a few times. V and J are TRBV5-1 and TRBJ2-3, with D hard to call. The germline V and J ends were trimmed by 4 bases and 3 bases, with 12 bases remaining between them. CDR1 is SGHRS, CDR2 YFSETQ, per germline. The CDR3 loop spans 14 amino acids. In DNA form, the CDR3 reads TGCGCCAGCAGCCCCCGGACGGGTACAGATACGCAGTATTTT. This sequence encodes CASSPRTGTDTQYF.

This clone has ten or more counts. The chain uses TRBV7-2 and TRBJ2-7, with unresolved D. V dropped 3 bases and J dropped 1 base, with 7 bases sitting between them. The CDR3 has 13 amino acids. The germline gives CDR1 SGHTA, CDR2 FQGNSA. The CDR3 nucleotides are TGTGCCAGCAGCTTCAGGCTTTCCTACGAGCAGTACTTC. Residues: CASSFRLSYEQYF.

This clone was seen many times. The genes are TRBV28 and TRBJ2-5, with TRBD1 as a possible D gene (5 bases). Germline values: CDR1 MDHEN, CDR2 SYDVKM. V lost 3 bases, J lost 0 bases, and 8 bases lay in between. The CDR3 consists of 14 residues. CDR3 bases: TGTGCCAGCAGTTTGACAGTCTACCAAGAGACCCAGTACTTC. It yields the protein CASSLTVYQETQYF.

Concerning this clone: The same CDR3 arises from other DNA sequences in this sample as well. The gene calls are TRBV28 and TRBJ1-5; no definite D call. Per the germline V gene, CDR1 is MDHEN and CDR2 is SYDVKM. V lost 8 bases to trimming and J lost 4 bases, with 9 bases between them. The CDR3 loop spans 12 amino acids. As DNA, the CDR3 is TGTGCCAGCTCCAGCGCAAATCAGCCCCAGCATTTT. This gives the protein CASSSANQPQHF.

This clone has a handful of counts. This sequence joins TRBV6-4 and TRBJ2-2; D is possibly TRBD1 or TRBD2 (5 bases each). Germline CDR1 is MRHNA and CDR2 is SNTAGT. CDR3 length: 16 amino acids. Trimming shortened V by 4 bases and J by 3 bases, and 15 bases separated the two germline ends. CDR3 sequence: CASSVNFGTDTGELFF. As DNA, the CDR3 is TGTGCCAGCAGTGTAAATTTCGGGACCGACACCGGGGAGCTGTTTTTT.

The chain carries TRBV28 and TRBJ2-2, with a weak D call TRBD2 (5 bases). Germline lookup yields CDR1 MDHEN and CDR2 SYDVKM. This CDR3 region has 13 residues. Trimming cost V 3 bases and J 5 bases, with 7 bases left between them. The CDR3 coding sequence is TGTGCCAGCAGTTTCGGGGTGACCGGGGAGCTGTTTTTT. This gives the protein CASSFGVTGELFF.

This clone was seen more than once but under ten times. V and J are TRBV6-5 and TRBJ2-7; D unclear. There are 14 residues in the CDR3. V dropped 7 bases and J dropped 7 bases, with 20 bases sitting between them. Germline V gives CDR1 MNHEY, CDR2 SVGAGI. As DNA, the CDR3 is TGTGCCAGCAAGAGTGATGGGCGAAATCCGGAGCAGTACTTC. It is translated as CASKSDGRNPEQYF.